The rows below give T cell receptor beta chains drawn from one sample of a study of tumor-infiltrating lymphocytes in primary liver carcinoma. TCRdb re-analysed the multiplex PCR reads in MiXCR, keeping a single row per CDR3 protein. The sample contains 190,000 or so distinct CDR3 sequences, roughly two thirds of which appear only once. Sequencing was performed on peripheral blood. These receptors were taken from a woman aged 60-75 years with primary liver carcinoma and hepatitis B virus infection. CDR3s include the opening cysteine and the closing phenylalanine or tryptophan. The D gene is left open where the match is weak. Expanded clones get a size class; other rows say once, few or many, or leave the size out.

cdr3_nt: TGTGCCAGCAGCTCCCACAAGCGGAGCTCCTACGAGCAGTACTTC; cdr3_aa: CASSSHKRSSYEQYF; v_call: TRBV5-4; d_call: -; j_call: TRBJ2-7; clone_size: -
cdr3_nt: TGCAGCGTTGCGGCCCTAGTGGTCACTGAAGCTTTCTTT; cdr3_aa: CSVAALVVTEAFF; v_call: TRBV29-1; d_call: -; j_call: TRBJ1-1; clone_size: -
cdr3_nt: TGTGCCAGCAGTTACTCGAACCGGCCAGGGGGGCACTACGAGCAGTACTTC; cdr3_aa: CASSYSNRPGGHYEQYF; v_call: TRBV6-6; d_call: -; j_call: TRBJ2-7; clone_size: many
cdr3_nt: TGTGTCAGCAGCTCCCCCAACAGGGGTTACGAGCAGTACTTC; cdr3_aa: CVSSSPNRGYEQYF; v_call: TRBV5-5; d_call: TRBD1; j_call: TRBJ2-7; clone_size: -
cdr3_nt: TGTGCCAGCAGCTTAGATAGCGGGACAATCCAAGAGATCCAATACTTC; cdr3_aa: CASSLDSGTIQEIQYF; v_call: TRBV11-2; d_call: TRBD2; j_call: TRBJ2-5; clone_size: -
cdr3_nt: TGCAGCGTTGCCGGGACCCCGTGTGAAAAACAGTTTTTT; cdr3_aa: CSVAGTPCEKQFF; v_call: TRBV29-1; d_call: -; j_call: TRBJ1-4; clone_size: -
cdr3_nt: TGTGCCAGCAGCGTCTCGACAGGGGCCATCTACGAGCAGTACTTC; cdr3_aa: CASSVSTGAIYEQYF; v_call: TRBV5-5; d_call: TRBD1; j_call: TRBJ2-7; clone_size: few
cdr3_nt: TGTGCCAGCAGCTTGGTAGGGAACACTAAAGCTTTCTTT; cdr3_aa: CASSLVGNTKAFF; v_call: TRBV5-6; d_call: -; j_call: TRBJ1-1; clone_size: -
cdr3_nt: TGTGCCAGCAGTTTGGGGCGCGGGCAGTTCTTC; cdr3_aa: CASSLGRGQFF; v_call: TRBV28; d_call: -; j_call: TRBJ2-1; clone_size: few
cdr3_nt: TGTGCCAGCAGCGCCATTTCCCGACTAGCGGGAGGGCAGAAACCCTACGAGCAGTACTTC; cdr3_aa: CASSAISRLAGGQKPYEQYF; v_call: TRBV11-2; d_call: TRBD2; j_call: TRBJ2-7; clone_size: medium-sized
cdr3_nt: TGTGCCGGCAGCTTAGATCAGAAAGGGGGAGAGACCCAGTACTTC; cdr3_aa: CAGSLDQKGGETQYF; v_call: TRBV11-2; d_call: -; j_call: TRBJ2-5; clone_size: -
cdr3_nt: TGCGCCAGCGGCCCCGACTACGGGAACAATGAGCAGTTCTTC; cdr3_aa: CASGPDYGNNEQFF; v_call: TRBV11-1; d_call: -; j_call: TRBJ2-1; clone_size: -
cdr3_nt: TGTGCCAGAAGCTTAGAGGCAGGGGAGACCCAGTACTTC; cdr3_aa: CARSLEAGETQYF; v_call: TRBV5-4; d_call: -; j_call: TRBJ2-5; clone_size: -
cdr3_nt: TGTGCCAGCAGTCCAGTAATGAAGGGGTCTAACGAGCAGTACTTC; cdr3_aa: CASSPVMKGSNEQYF; v_call: TRBV28; d_call: -; j_call: TRBJ2-7; clone_size: -
cdr3_nt: TGTGCCAGCAGTTTACTGACAGGGTACAATCAGCCCCAGCATTTT; cdr3_aa: CASSLLTGYNQPQHF; v_call: TRBV28; d_call: TRBD1; j_call: TRBJ1-5; clone_size: few
cdr3_nt: TGTGCCAGCAGCTTATCTTGTGAGGGTAATCGCGCCGGGGAGCTGTTTTTT; cdr3_aa: CASSLSCEGNRAGELFF; v_call: TRBV11-3; d_call: -; j_call: TRBJ2-2; clone_size: once
cdr3_nt: TGTGCCAGCAGCCAAGATTGGGCAACTAGATCGGGCTACAATGAGCAGTTCTTC; cdr3_aa: CASSQDWATRSGYNEQFF; v_call: TRBV14; d_call: -; j_call: TRBJ2-1; clone_size: -
cdr3_nt: TGTGCCTGGGGTGCTAGCTTAGTATCCTACGAGCAGTACTTC; cdr3_aa: CAWGASLVSYEQYF; v_call: TRBV30; d_call: -; j_call: TRBJ2-7; clone_size: few
cdr3_nt: TGTGTCAGCAGGCAAATTGGCACCGGGGAACTGTTTTTT; cdr3_aa: CVSRQIGTGELFF; v_call: TRBV11-2; d_call: -; j_call: TRBJ2-2; clone_size: -
cdr3_nt: TGCGCCAGCAGCCAGGGAATAGCGGGAGCCTACGAGCAGTACTTC; cdr3_aa: CASSQGIAGAYEQYF; v_call: TRBV5-1; d_call: TRBD2; j_call: TRBJ2-7; clone_size: -
cdr3_nt: TGTGCCAGCATCAGATTATCGGTGATAGATACGCAGTATTTT; cdr3_aa: CASIRLSVIDTQYF; v_call: TRBV6-5; d_call: -; j_call: TRBJ2-3; clone_size: few
cdr3_nt: TGTGCCAGCAGCAAAAATACGACCAGCACAGATACGCAGTATTTT; cdr3_aa: CASSKNTTSTDTQYF; v_call: TRBV4-2; d_call: -; j_call: TRBJ2-3; clone_size: -
cdr3_nt: TGTGCCGGCAGCTTAGGAGGCAATCAGCCCCAGCATTTT; cdr3_aa: CAGSLGGNQPQHF; v_call: TRBV11-2; d_call: -; j_call: TRBJ1-5; clone_size: -
cdr3_nt: TGTGCCAGCAGTTACTCCTATCCCGGGACTACTACCACAGATACGCAGTATTTT; cdr3_aa: CASSYSYPGTTTTDTQYF; v_call: TRBV6-5; d_call: TRBD2; j_call: TRBJ2-3; clone_size: many
cdr3_nt: TGTGCCAGCAGCTTACACCTTTTAGGGGCCGCGGGGGGTGAACAGTACTTC; cdr3_aa: CASSLHLLGAAGGEQYF; v_call: TRBV11-2; d_call: TRBD2; j_call: TRBJ2-7; clone_size: few
cdr3_nt: TGCAGCGTAAAACAGGGACCGAACACTGAAGCTTTCTTT; cdr3_aa: CSVKQGPNTEAFF; v_call: TRBV29-1; d_call: -; j_call: TRBJ1-1; clone_size: many
cdr3_nt: TGTGCCAGCAGTGAGGGGGGTTCTAACTATGTCTACACCTTC; cdr3_aa: CASSEGGSNYVYTF; v_call: TRBV6-1; d_call: -; j_call: TRBJ1-2; clone_size: -
cdr3_nt: TGTACCAGCATCTTAGGGGCCTACGAGCAGTACTTC; cdr3_aa: CTSILGAYEQYF; v_call: TRBV11-2; d_call: -; j_call: TRBJ2-7; clone_size: -
cdr3_nt: TGCAGCGTTGGGGGACTAGCAGCCCCCTACGAGCAGTACTTC; cdr3_aa: CSVGGLAAPYEQYF; v_call: TRBV29-1; d_call: TRBD2; j_call: TRBJ2-7; clone_size: many
cdr3_nt: TGTGCCAGCAGGACAGGGGTTTGGACTGAAGTTTTCTTT; cdr3_aa: CASRTGVWTEVFF; v_call: TRBV28; d_call: TRBD1; j_call: TRBJ1-1; clone_size: -
cdr3_nt: TGTGCCGGCAGCTTAGGTAGCTCCTACAATGAGCAGTTTTTC; cdr3_aa: CAGSLGSSYNEQFF; v_call: TRBV7-3; d_call: -; j_call: TRBJ2-1; clone_size: -